This T cell receptor (beta chain) was sequenced for a study of blood T cell repertoires in COVID-19. Produced via immunoSEQ multiplex PCR; TCRdb's table is partial and in-frame only. The sample consists of about 320,000 clones, 87% of them appearing once. There are 13 residues in the CDR3. Trimming pared 5 bases from V and 6 bases from J, leaving 11 bases between. Per germline, CDR1 SGHTA and CDR2 FQGNSA. Residents of about two dozen US areas, aged about 18 to 95 years, made up the participants. Each participant's cohort was designated according to participant-reported clinical history. In Cohort 3, a recovered donor had either two negative PCRs, clearance, or symptom resolution.

This sequence joins TRBV7-2 and TRBJ1-5; a possible D gene is TRBD1 (5 bases). This TCR was recovered from a young woman who had recovered from COVID-19. The sample consisted of PBMCs or T cells enriched from blood (not recorded which). Written as DNA, the CDR3 is TGTGCCAGCAGCGTGTCGGGGGGTCAGCCCCAGCATTTT. Its protein product is CASSVSGGQPQHF.